The rows below give T cell receptor beta chains drawn from one sample of a study of blood T cell repertoires in COVID-19. The data were produced by immunoSEQ multiplex PCR, yet TCRdb's version contains in-frame clones alone and is incomplete. Here the sample spans some 250,000 clones, approximately 82% being singletons. Material for sequencing was peripheral blood. Receptors were obtained from a woman aged 18-29 years with acute or convalescent COVID-19. Both conserved end residues are part of each CDR3. The order of the fields is J gene, V gene, D gene, CDR3 DNA, CDR3 protein. D genes are given only for firm matches.

TRBJ2-3 | TRBV18 | TRBD2 | TGTGCCAGCTCACCTCGCCTGGCGGGAGGGCCAGATACGCAGTATTTT | CASSPRLAGGPDTQYF
TRBJ1-2 | TRBV28 | . | TGTGCCAGCAGTTTACGAGGAGGGAACTATGGCTACACCTTC | CASSLRGGNYGYTF
TRBJ1-2 | TRBV18 | . | TGTGCCAGCTCACCACCCTTTGCGGGAGGCTATGGCTACACCTTC | CASSPPFAGGYGYTF
TRBJ2-1 | TRBV7-8 | TRBD2 | TGTGCCAGCAGCTTAAGATTCGGGGGGAGGGAGCAGTTCTTC | CASSLRFGGREQFF
TRBJ2-5 | TRBV2 | TRBD2 | TGTGCCAGCAGTGTAAGCCTAGCGGGAGAGGAGCGGGGACAAGAGACCCAGTACTTC | CASSVSLAGEERGQETQYF
TRBJ2-2 | TRBV5-8 | TRBD1 | TGTGCCAGCAGCTTAGGACAGGGGTACACCGGGGAGCTGTTTTTT | CASSLGQGYTGELFF
TRBJ1-4 | TRBV5-6 | TRBD1 | TGTGCCAGCAGCTTGGAGACAGGGGGCAATGAAAAACTGTTTTTT | CASSLETGGNEKLFF
TRBJ2-3 | TRBV6-6 | TRBD2 | TGTGCCAGCAGTCAAACCCATCGGCTAGCGGGAGGGCCCTCAGATACGCAGTATTTT | CASSQTHRLAGGPSDTQYF
TRBJ1-1 | TRBV7-9 | . | TGTGCCAGCAGCTTAAGGACAGACAGTGAAGCTTTCTTT | CASSLRTDSEAFF
TRBJ2-7 | TRBV5-4 | . | TGTGCCAGCAGCTTTATGTCAGGGGGGTCCTACGAGCAGTACTTC | CASSFMSGGSYEQYF
TRBJ2-5 | TRBV14 | . | TGTGCCAGCAGCCAAAACTTTCAAGAGACCCAGTACTTC | CASSQNFQETQYF
TRBJ1-2 | TRBV28 | . | TGTGCCACCCACGGGGGGGGGCTGGTTTATGGCTACACCTTC | CATHGGGLVYGYTF
TRBJ2-4 | TRBV15 | TRBD2 | TGTGCCACCAGCCGATCCTTAGCGGGAGGTCTCAAAAACATTCAGTACTTC | CATSRSLAGGLKNIQYF
TRBJ2-5 | TRBV28 | TRBD2 | TGTGCCAGCAGTTTAGGGGCAGGCACTAGCGGGAATGGAGAGACCCAGTACTTC | CASSLGAGTSGNGETQYF
TRBJ1-1 | TRBV10-2 | . | TGCGCCAGCAGTGAGACAGGGAAGGCTTTCTTT | CASSETGKAFF
TRBJ2-7 | TRBV6-5 | TRBD1 | TGTGCCAGCAGTCGGAAGACAGGGTCCTACGAGCAGTACTTC | CASSRKTGSYEQYF
TRBJ2-1 | TRBV6-5 | TRBD2 | TGTGCCAGCAGTACCCGGATCCCGGGGGGTGGGCAGTTCTTC | CASSTRIPGGGQFF
TRBJ2-7 | TRBV5-1 | . | TGCGCCAGCAGCCTGGACGGGCTAGGGGTCACTTACGAGCAGTACTTC | CASSLDGLGVTYEQYF
TRBJ2-1 | TRBV29-1 | . | TGCAGCGTTGAAGAATGGGTCCGGGAAACTAACAATGAGCAGTTCTTC | CSVEEWVRETNNEQFF
TRBJ2-7 | TRBV28 | . | TGTGCCAGCCGAACAGGACAGTTATACGAGCAGTACTTC | CASRTGQLYEQYF